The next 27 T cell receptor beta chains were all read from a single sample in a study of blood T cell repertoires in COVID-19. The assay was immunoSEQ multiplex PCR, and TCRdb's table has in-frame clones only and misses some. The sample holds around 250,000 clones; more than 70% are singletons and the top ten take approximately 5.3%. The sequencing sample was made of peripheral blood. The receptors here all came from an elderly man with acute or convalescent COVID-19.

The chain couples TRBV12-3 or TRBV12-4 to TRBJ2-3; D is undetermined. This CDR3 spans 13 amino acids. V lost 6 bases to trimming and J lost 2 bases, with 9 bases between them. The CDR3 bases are TGTGCCAGCAGGTTATTAGTCACAGATACGCAGTATTTT. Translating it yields CASRLLVTDTQYF.

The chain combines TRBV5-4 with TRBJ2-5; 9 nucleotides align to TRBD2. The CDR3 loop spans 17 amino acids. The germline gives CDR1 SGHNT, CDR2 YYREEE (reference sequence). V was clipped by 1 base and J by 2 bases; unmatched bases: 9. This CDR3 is CASSLPQRGVRQETQYF. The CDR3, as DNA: TGTGCCAGCAGCTTGCCACAGCGGGGGGTCCGGCAAGAGACCCAGTACTTC.

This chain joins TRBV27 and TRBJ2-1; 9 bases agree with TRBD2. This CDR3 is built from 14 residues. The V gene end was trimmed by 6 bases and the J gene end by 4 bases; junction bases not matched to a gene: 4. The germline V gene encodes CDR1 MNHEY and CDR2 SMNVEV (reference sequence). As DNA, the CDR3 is TGTGCCAGCAGGGGGGGACTAGCTTACAATGAGCAGTTCTTC. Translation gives CASRGGLAYNEQFF.

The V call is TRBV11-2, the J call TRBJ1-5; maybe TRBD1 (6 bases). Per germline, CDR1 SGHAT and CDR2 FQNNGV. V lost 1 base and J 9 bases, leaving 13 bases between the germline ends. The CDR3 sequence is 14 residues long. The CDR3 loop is CASSLGQAPGPQHF. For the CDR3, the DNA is TGTGCCAGCAGCTTAGGACAGGCCCCAGGGCCCCAGCATTTT.

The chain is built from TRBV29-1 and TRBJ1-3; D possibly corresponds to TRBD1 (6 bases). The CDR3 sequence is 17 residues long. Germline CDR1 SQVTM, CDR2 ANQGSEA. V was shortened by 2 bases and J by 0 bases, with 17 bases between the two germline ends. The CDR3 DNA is TGCAGCGTTGAAAGGGTTGCAGGGGCGAGCTCTGGAAACACCATATATTTT. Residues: CSVERVAGASSGNTIYF.

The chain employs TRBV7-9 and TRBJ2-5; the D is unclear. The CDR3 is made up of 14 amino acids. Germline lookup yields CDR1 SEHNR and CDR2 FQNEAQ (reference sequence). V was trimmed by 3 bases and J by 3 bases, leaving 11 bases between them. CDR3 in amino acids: CASSFPGVKETQYF. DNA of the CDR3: TGTGCCAGCAGCTTCCCCGGAGTTAAAGAGACCCAGTACTTC.

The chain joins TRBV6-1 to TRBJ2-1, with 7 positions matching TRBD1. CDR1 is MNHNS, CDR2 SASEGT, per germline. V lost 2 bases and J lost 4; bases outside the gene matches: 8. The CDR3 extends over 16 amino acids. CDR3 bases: TGTGCCAGCAGTGAAAGGGCCAGGGGGAATTACAATGAGCAGTTCTTC. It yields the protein CASSERARGNYNEQFF.

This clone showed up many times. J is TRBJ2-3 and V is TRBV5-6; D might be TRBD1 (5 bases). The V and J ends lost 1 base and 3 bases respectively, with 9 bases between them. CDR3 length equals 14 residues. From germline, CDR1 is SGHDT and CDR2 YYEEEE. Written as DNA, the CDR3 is TGTGCCAGCAGCTTGTTCAGGGAAACAGATACGCAGTATTTT. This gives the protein CASSLFRETDTQYF.

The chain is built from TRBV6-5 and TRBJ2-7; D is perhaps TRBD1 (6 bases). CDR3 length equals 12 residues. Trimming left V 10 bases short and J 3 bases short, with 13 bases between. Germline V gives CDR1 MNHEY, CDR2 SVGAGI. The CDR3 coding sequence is TGTGCCACCGAGGGGGTCCGCTACGAGCAGTACTTC. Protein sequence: CATEGVRYEQYF.

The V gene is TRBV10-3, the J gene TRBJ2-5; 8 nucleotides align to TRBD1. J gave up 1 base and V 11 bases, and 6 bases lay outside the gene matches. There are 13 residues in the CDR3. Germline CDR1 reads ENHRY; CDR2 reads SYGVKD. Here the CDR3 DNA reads TGTGCCGCCACAGGGGGGATCCAAGAGACCCAGTACTTC. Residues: CAATGGIQETQYF.

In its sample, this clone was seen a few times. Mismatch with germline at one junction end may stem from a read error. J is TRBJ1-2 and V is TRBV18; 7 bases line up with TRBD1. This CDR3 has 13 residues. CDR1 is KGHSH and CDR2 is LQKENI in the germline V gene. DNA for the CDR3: TGTGCCAGCTCACCACCTCCGACAGGGCGGAGCATCTTC. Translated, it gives CASSPPPTGRSIF. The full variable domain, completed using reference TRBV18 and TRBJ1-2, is NAGVMQNPRHLVRRRGQEARLRCSPMKGHSHVYWYRQLPEEGLKFMVYLQKENIIDESGMPKERFSAEFPKEGPSILRIQQVVRGDSAAYFCASSPPPTGRSIFGSGTRLTVV.

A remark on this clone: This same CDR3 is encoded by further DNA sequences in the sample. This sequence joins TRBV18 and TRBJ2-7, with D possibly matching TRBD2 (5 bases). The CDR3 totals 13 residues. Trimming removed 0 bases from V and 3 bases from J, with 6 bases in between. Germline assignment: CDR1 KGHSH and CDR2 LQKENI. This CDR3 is CASSPPSGYEQYF. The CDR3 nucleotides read TGTGCCAGCTCACCACCAAGCGGCTACGAGCAGTACTTC.

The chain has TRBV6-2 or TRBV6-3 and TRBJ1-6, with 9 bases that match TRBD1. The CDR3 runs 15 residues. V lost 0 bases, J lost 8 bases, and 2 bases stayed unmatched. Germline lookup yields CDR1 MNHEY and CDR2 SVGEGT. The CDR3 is CASSYSDRGDSPLHF. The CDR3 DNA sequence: TGTGCCAGCAGTTACTCGGACAGGGGTGATTCACCCCTCCACTTT.

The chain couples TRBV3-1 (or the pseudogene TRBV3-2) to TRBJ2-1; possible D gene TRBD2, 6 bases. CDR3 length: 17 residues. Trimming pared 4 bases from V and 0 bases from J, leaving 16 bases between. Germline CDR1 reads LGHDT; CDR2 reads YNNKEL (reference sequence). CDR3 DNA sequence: TGTGCCAGCAGCCGGTCATATAGCGGCCCCTCCTACAATGAGCAGTTCTTC. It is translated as CASSRSYSGPSYNEQFF.

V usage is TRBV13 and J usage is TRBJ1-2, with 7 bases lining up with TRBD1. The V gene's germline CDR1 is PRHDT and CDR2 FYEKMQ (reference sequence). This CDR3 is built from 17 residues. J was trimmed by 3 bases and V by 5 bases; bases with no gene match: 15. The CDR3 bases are TGTGCCAGCAGCCTAAGGCCAGGGGGAGGTTTAGACTATGGCTACACCTTC. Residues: CASSLRPGGGLDYGYTF.

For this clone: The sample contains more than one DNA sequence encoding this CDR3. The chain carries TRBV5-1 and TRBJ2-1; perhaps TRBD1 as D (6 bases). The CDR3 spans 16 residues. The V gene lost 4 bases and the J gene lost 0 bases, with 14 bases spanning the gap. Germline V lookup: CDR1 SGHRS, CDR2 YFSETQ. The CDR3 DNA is TGCGCCAGCAGCCCACAGGGTCAGAGCTCCTACAATGAGCAGTTCTTC. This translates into CASSPQGQSSYNEQFF.

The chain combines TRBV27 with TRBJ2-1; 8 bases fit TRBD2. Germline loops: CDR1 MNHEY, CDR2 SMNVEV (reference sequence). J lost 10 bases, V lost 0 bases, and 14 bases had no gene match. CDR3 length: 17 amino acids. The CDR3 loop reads CASSLSRWSGRSSEQFF. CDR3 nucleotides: TGTGCCAGCAGTTTATCGAGGTGGAGCGGGAGATCCTCGGAGCAGTTCTTC.

The CDR3 sequence is CATSDARGLVAEAFF. CDR3 bases: TGTGCCACCAGTGATGCCAGGGGATTGGTCGCTGAAGCTTTCTTT. V is TRBV24-1 and J is TRBJ1-1, with D possibly TRBD1 on 6 matching bases. The CDR3 runs to 15 residues. CDR1 is KGHDR and CDR2 is SFDVKD in the germline V gene. V shed 3 bases and J shed 6 bases, with 16 bases lying between them.

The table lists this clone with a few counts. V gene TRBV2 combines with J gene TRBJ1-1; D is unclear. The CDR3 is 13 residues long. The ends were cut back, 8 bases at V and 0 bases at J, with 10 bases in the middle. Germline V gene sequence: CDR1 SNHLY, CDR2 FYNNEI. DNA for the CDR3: TGTGCCAGCGCAGTGAACCTGAACACTGAAGCTTTCTTT. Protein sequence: CASAVNLNTEAFF.

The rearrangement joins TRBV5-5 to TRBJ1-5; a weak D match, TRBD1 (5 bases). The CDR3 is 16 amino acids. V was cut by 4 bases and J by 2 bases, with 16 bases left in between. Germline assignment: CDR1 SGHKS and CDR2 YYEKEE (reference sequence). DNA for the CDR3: TGTGCCAGCAGCCAGTGGCTGGGGCTTGGCAATCAGCCCCAGCATTTT. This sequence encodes CASSQWLGLGNQPQHF.

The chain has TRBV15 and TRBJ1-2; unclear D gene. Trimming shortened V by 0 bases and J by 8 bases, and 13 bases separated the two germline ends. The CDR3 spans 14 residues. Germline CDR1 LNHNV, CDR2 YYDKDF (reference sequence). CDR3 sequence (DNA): TGTGCCACCAGCAGAGATTCCCCCCGCGGCGGCTACACCTTC. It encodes CATSRDSPRGGYTF.

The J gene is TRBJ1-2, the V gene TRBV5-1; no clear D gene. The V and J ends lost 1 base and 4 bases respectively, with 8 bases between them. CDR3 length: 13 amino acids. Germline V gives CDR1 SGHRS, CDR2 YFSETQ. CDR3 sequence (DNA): TGCGCCAGCAGCTTGAGCACAGTCTATGGCTACACCTTC. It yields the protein CASSLSTVYGYTF.

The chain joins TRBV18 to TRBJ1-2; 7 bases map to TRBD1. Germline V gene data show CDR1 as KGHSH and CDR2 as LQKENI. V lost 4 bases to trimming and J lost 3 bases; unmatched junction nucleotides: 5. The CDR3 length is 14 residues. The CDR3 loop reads CASSQDRQHYGYTF. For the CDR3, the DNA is TGTGCCAGCTCACAGGACAGGCAGCACTATGGCTACACCTTC.

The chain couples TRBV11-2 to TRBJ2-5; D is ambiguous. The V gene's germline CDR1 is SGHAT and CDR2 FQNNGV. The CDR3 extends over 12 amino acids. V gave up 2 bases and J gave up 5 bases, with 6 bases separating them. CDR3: CASSLHAETQYF. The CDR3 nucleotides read TGTGCCAGCAGCTTACACGCGGAGACCCAGTACTTC. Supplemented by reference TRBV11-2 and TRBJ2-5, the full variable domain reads EAGVAQSPRYKIIEKRQSVAFWCNPISGHATLYWYQQILGQGPKLLIQFQNNGVVDDSQLPKDRFSAERLKGVDSTLKIQPAKLEDSAVYLCASSLHAETQYFGPGTRLLVL.

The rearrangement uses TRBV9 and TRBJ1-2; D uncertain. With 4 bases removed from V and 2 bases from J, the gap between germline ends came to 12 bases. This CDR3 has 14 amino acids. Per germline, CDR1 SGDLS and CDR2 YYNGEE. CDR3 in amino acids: CASSPSEGNYGYTF. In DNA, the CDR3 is TGTGCCAGCAGCCCCTCCGAGGGAAACTATGGCTACACCTTC. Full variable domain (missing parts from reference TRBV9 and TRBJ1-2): DSGVTQTPKHLITATGQRVTLRCSPRSGDLSVYWYQQSLDQGLQFLIQYYNGEERAKGNILERFSAQQFPDLHSELNLSSLELGDSALYFCASSPSEGNYGYTFGSGTRLTVV.

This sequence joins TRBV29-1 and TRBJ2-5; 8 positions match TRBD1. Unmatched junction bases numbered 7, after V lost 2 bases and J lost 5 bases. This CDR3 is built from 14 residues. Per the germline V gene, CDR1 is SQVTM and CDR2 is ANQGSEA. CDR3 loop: CSVEWARGRETQYF. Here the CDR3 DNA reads TGCAGCGTTGAATGGGCCAGGGGGCGCGAGACCCAGTACTTC. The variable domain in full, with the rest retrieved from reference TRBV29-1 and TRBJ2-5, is SAVISQKPSRDICQRGTSLTIQCQVDSQVTMMFWYRQQPGQSLTLIATANQGSEATYESGFVIDKFPISRPNLTFSTLTVSNMSPEDSSIYLCSVEWARGRETQYFGPGTRLLVL.

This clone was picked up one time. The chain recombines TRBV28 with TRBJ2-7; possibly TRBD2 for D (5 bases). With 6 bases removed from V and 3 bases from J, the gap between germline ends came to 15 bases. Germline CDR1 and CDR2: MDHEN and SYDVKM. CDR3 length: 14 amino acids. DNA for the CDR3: TGTGCCAGCAGCCGGACTCCTGGTTACTACGAGCAGTACTTC. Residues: CASSRTPGYYEQYF.